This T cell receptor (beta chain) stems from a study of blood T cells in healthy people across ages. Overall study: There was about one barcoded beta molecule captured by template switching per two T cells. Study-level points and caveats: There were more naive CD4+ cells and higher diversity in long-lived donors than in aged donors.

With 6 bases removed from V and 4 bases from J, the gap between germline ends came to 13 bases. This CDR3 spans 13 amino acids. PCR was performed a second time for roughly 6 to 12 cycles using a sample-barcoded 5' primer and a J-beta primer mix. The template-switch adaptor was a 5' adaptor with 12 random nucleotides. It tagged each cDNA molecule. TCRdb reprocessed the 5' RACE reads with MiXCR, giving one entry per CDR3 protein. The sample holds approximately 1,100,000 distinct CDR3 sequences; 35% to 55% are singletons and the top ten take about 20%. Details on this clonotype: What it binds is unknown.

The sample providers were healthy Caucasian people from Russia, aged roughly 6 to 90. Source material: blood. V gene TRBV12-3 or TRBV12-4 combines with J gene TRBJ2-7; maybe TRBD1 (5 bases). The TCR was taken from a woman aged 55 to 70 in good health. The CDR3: CASRRGLLYEQYF. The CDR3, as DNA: TGTGCCAGCAGAAGGGGATTATTGTACGAGCAGTACTTC.